This TCR beta chain originates from a study of T cell responses to AZD1222 COVID-19 vaccine. Study outcomes and limitations: In all cases, repertoires were sampled only after the peak T cell response. Spike-specific TCR breadth and depth grew following two AZD1222 doses. Reportedly, nearly half the spike-specific TCRs target unmutated variant regions. Only five to seven individuals given AZD1222 were seropositive at baseline.

Generated by immunoSEQ multiplex PCR, the TCRdb table keeps only in-frame clones and is missing some. Altogether fewer than 120,000 clones are present, roughly 93% being singletons, with the ten largest covering around 3%. A note on this clone: Its antigen is still unknown.

The CDR3 runs 19 residues. Germline V CDR1 and CDR2: MDHEN, SYDVKM. V dropped 6 bases and J dropped 4; count of bases not matched to a gene: 13. Sequenced material: peripheral blood, taken 28 days after the second AZD1222 dose. The receptor's source is an adult who received the AZD1222 COVID-19 vaccine. The chain combines TRBV28 with TRBJ2-1; 15 bases are shared with TRBD2. The CDR3 sequence is CASSPGLAGGTTSYNEQFF. The CDR3 DNA is TGTGCCAGCAGCCCGGGACTAGCGGGGGGAACGACCTCTTACAATGAGCAGTTCTTC. Full variable domain (rest looked up from reference TRBV28 and TRBJ2-1): DVKVTQSSRYLVKRTGEKVFLECVQDMDHENMFWYRQDPGLGLRLIYFSYDVKMKEKGDIPEGYSVSREKKERFSLILESASTNQTSMYLCASSPGLAGGTTSYNEQFFGPGTRLTVL.